Described below is a single T cell receptor (beta chain) sequence and its context. Its cognate antigen has yet to be identified. Base qualities are not provided; no much larger clone lies one nucleotide away. The CDR3 regions of human TCRbeta chains were analyzed by immunosequencing. Regarding the original processing steps: Repertoire TCRs were checked for matches against a reference library of SARS-CoV-2-specific TCRs that had been generated using the MIRA antigen-specificity platform. Breadth was defined as the fraction of unique TCRs that were SARS-CoV-2-associated, and depth was defined as the fraction of total T cells that were SARS-CoV-2-associated. Using the MIRA data, every spike-specific TCR was mapped to the spike region that the TCR reacted to and assigned to either a CD4 or a CD8 class. Log10-transformed breadth and depth values were compared by one-way ANOVA with Sidak's multiple comparisons tests. This is the immuneACCESS table as TCRdb keeps it, with only in-frame sequences that have V and J called. A part of the clones is gone; compared with another copy, unresolved V genes explain less than half, and the rest is unexplained. V, J and clone size were drawn from that table, and D and trimming were deduced from the DNA. The sample profile shows 95,000 to 110,000 clones; 80% to 90% of them were found once. Approximately 22% of the sample is taken by the ten largest.

The data were taken from a study of T cell responses to AZD1222 COVID-19 vaccine (TCRdb year 2021). Regarding the complete study: AZD1222 recipients whose second dose came at about 4 weeks and those whose second dose came at about 12 weeks were combined into one group, since spike-specific TCR depth and breadth did not differ between the two schedules. A total of 233 trial participants underwent TCR sequencing, of whom 200 to 220 received two doses of AZD1222 and around 25 received two doses of the MenACWY control vaccine. Trial participants were enrolled by age into subgroups of 18-55, 56-69 and 70-plus years, and around 150, 28 and 57 TCR-sequenced participants, respectively, were included in these subgroups. What the research found in general, with its limitations: CD4 TCRs associated with the vaccine covered the entire spike protein, and the dominant responses were in regions 160-218 and 743-854. After two AZD1222 doses, both the breadth and the depth of spike-specific TCRs were significantly higher than at day 0 and than in MenACWY recipients. Most participants were white British and females outnumbered males, and the authors suggested that clonal diversity may have been underestimated. Nearly half of unique spike-specific TCRs reportedly recognized epitopes outside regions mutated in the B.1.351 and B.1.1.7 variants. Because no samples from the day 14 peak response were available, repertoires could be characterized only after the peak T cell response. The 56-69-year group was small, and its depth increase did not reach significance, likely because of low power. Conclusions about previously exposed vaccinees are limited because only a handful of AZD1222 recipients were SARS-CoV-2 seropositive at baseline.

The time point tag for this specimen amounts to: baseline before first vaccination. Vaccinee samples came from UK trials COV001 and COV002, including a single-blind randomized controlled phase 2/3 trial of AZD1222 (ChAdOx1 nCoV-19) in healthy adults. For TCRbeta chain sequencing, PBMC samples were collected from trial participants at day 0 and at day 28 after the second dose. This TCR was recovered from an adult in good health. The specimen comprised peripheral blood, sampled on day 0 of AZD1222 vaccination.

The base sequence is TGTGCCAGTAGTTGGACAGATACGCAGTATTTT. It translates as CASSWTDTQYF. The sequence is built from TRBV19 and TRBJ2-3; the D gene cannot be resolved reliably. The junction carries 3 bases between V and J, which are trimmed by 5 bases and 3 bases respectively. Via the germline V gene (reference sequence), CDR1 is LNHDA and CDR2 SQIVND. The CDR3, from cysteine to phenylalanine, totals 11 residues. The sequence is cut down to CDR3 DNA, 33 bases in frame from base 1.